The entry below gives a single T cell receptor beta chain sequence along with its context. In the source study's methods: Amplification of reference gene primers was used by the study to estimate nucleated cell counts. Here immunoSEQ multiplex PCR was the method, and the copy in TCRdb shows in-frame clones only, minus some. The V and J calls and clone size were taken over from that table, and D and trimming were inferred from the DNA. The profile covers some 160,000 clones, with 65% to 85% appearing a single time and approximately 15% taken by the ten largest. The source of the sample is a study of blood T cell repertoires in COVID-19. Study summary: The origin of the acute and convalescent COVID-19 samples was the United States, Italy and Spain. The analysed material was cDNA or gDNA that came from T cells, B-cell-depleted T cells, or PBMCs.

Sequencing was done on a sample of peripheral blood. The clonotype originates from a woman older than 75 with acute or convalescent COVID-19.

The CDR3 nucleotides are TGTGCCAGCAGCCAACTCCTTGGGGCCAACGTCCTGACTTTC. The encoded protein is CASSQLLGANVLTF. The chain has TRBV14 and TRBJ2-6; unclear D gene. This CDR3 is 14 amino acids long. Looked up from germline, CDR1 is SGHDN and CDR2 is FVKESK. The V end was cut by 2 bases, the J end by 3 bases, with 5 bases between.